The rows below give T cell receptor beta chains drawn from one sample of a study of blood T cell repertoires in COVID-19. Sequenced by immunoSEQ multiplex PCR; TCRdb stores in-frame clones only, minus some. The sample has 250,000 to 300,000 clones, about 87% seen once; the top ten hold 3.7%. The sample was peripheral blood. The receptors were gathered from a middle-aged woman with acute or convalescent COVID-19. CDR3s include the opening cysteine and the closing phenylalanine or tryptophan. D genes are given only for firm matches. Clone sizes are given selectively: once, few, many, or a class where the clone is expanded.

cdr3_length: 15; d_call: .; clone_size: once; j_call: TRBJ1-2; v_call: TRBV19; cdr3_nt: TGTGCCAGTACTAATACGGGGACATCACCCTCTGGCTACACCTTC; cdr3_aa: CASTNTGTSPSGYTF
cdr3_length: 14; d_call: .; clone_size: .; j_call: TRBJ2-2; v_call: TRBV2; cdr3_nt: TGTGCCAGCGGGGGGATGGGAAACACCGGGGAGCTGTTTTTT; cdr3_aa: CASGGMGNTGELFF
cdr3_length: 16; d_call: TRBD2; clone_size: few; j_call: TRBJ2-1; v_call: TRBV7-2; cdr3_nt: TGTGCCAGCAGCTTACTCCTAGCGGGGGGCCACAATGAGCAGTTCTTC; cdr3_aa: CASSLLLAGGHNEQFF
cdr3_length: 13; d_call: .; clone_size: once; j_call: TRBJ1-1; v_call: TRBV6-5; cdr3_nt: TGTGCCAGCAGCTCTTTGGCCGCTACTGAAGCTTTCTTT; cdr3_aa: CASSSLAATEAFF
cdr3_length: 16; d_call: .; clone_size: .; j_call: TRBJ2-4; v_call: TRBV19; cdr3_nt: TGTGCCAGTAATCCCCCTGGGGCCGGGGCCAAAAACATTCAGTACTTC; cdr3_aa: CASNPPGAGAKNIQYF
cdr3_length: 15; d_call: TRBD2; clone_size: .; j_call: TRBJ2-5; v_call: TRBV29-1; cdr3_nt: TGCAGCGTTATGCGAGCGGGGGGGATCCAAGAGACCCAGTACTTC; cdr3_aa: CSVMRAGGIQETQYF
cdr3_length: 11; d_call: .; clone_size: .; j_call: TRBJ2-1; v_call: TRBV29-1; cdr3_nt: TGCAGCGTTGACTTTGTGAATGAGCAGTTCTTC; cdr3_aa: CSVDFVNEQFF
cdr3_length: 17; d_call: TRBD2; clone_size: once; j_call: TRBJ2-3; v_call: TRBV5-1; cdr3_nt: TGCGCCAGCAGCTTGCTCCTGGCTAGCGGGGGGGCAGATACGCAGTATTTT; cdr3_aa: CASSLLLASGGADTQYF
cdr3_length: 13; d_call: TRBD1; clone_size: once; j_call: TRBJ1-1; v_call: TRBV10-3; cdr3_nt: TGTGCCATCAGGAGACAGGGAGAGACTGAAGCTTTCTTT; cdr3_aa: CAIRRQGETEAFF
cdr3_length: 15; d_call: .; clone_size: .; j_call: TRBJ2-1; v_call: TRBV7-8; cdr3_nt: TGTGCCAGCAGCTCGCGGGCGGATACCTACAATGAGCAGTTCTTC; cdr3_aa: CASSSRADTYNEQFF
cdr3_length: 17; d_call: .; clone_size: .; j_call: TRBJ1-2; v_call: TRBV28; cdr3_nt: TGTGCCAGCAGTCTAGGGGGTGCCGGCGGATTTAACTATGGCTACACCTTC; cdr3_aa: CASSLGGAGGFNYGYTF